This T cell receptor beta chain was documented in a study of T cells after yellow fever vaccination. General study points: Bulk-population clonotypes that are abundant could appear as contaminants in FACS-sorted repertoires. The secondary response showed a weaker magnitude and a faster peak, day 5 versus 15.

TCRdb re-called the 5' RACE reads through MiXCR, storing one row per CDR3 protein. The sample has 100,000 to 150,000 distinct CDR3 sequences, more than 7.5% seen once. This clonotype was found many times. Its antigen is unidentified. The CDR3 contains 14 residues. V was shortened by 0 bases and J by 4 bases, with 7 bases between the two germline ends. The germline CDR1 and CDR2 sequences are LGHNA and YNFKEQ. This chain connects TRBV4-2 to TRBJ2-1; D ambiguous. This sequence was found in a man aged 18 to 30 who received the YFV17D yellow fever vaccine. This specimen was CD8+ T cells sorted from PBMCs, taken on the day of the yellow fever booster vaccination. CDR3 sequence: CASSQDKPYNEQFF. The CDR3 nucleotides read TGTGCCAGCAGCCAAGATAAACCTTACAATGAGCAGTTCTTC.